These T cell receptor beta chains were read from a single sample in a study of CXCR3-negative and CXCR3-positive naive CD8 T cells. TCRdb re-called the 5' RACE reads and gives one entry per CDR3 protein, without DNA. The repertoire table contains around 3,000 distinct CDR3 sequences. Sequencing input: naive CXCR3+ CD8+ T cells from blood. These TCRs come from a human donor in good health. Some clones in this sample may be carry-over from other donors' samples. Both conserved end residues are part of each CDR3. Clone size is given for some rows only: seen once, a few or many times, or a class if the clone is expanded.

TRBV21-1	medium-sized	15	TRBJ2-5	CASTSAGFPEETQYF
TRBV29-1	medium-sized	13	TRBJ2-5	CSVEDPDVETQYF
TRBV5-6	-	12	TRBJ2-1	CASSFVTDEQFF
TRBV27	medium-sized	15	TRBJ1-2	CASSPLVQGTYGYTF
TRBV29-1	medium-sized	15	TRBJ2-1	CSVRQPISVSNEQFF
TRBV5-1	medium-sized	18	TRBJ2-6	CASSLRLTIYSGANVLTF
TRBV7-6	medium-sized	15	TRBJ2-3	CASSPDSSVIGTQYF
TRBV7-9	medium-sized	13	TRBJ1-1	CASSQGGNTEAFF
TRBV29-1	medium-sized	12	TRBJ2-1	CSVLVGPNEQFF
TRBV29-1	-	11	TRBJ1-2	CSALHGIGSAF
TRBV6-2/TRBV6-3	medium-sized	13	TRBJ1-4	CASTPGILEKLFF
TRBV12-3/TRBV12-4	medium-sized	12	TRBJ2-5	CASSATQETQYF
TRBV29-1	-	13	TRBJ1-2	CSGRNGASDGYTF
TRBV6-6	-	15	TRBJ2-1	CASTFPSGLYNEQFF
TRBV19	-	15	TRBJ2-1	CASSTTSGGHNEQFF
TRBV4-1	medium-sized	16	TRBJ2-1	CASSQGFGGGYNEQFF
TRBV3-1	-	14	TRBJ2-7	CASSQDPASYEQYF
TRBV29-1	medium-sized	15	TRBJ2-1	CSVVGTSGNYNEQFF
TRBV28	-	16	TRBJ1-1	CASSLVPPLPDTEAFF
TRBV25-1	medium-sized	14	TRBJ2-5	CASSIRGGQETQYF
TRBV25-1	medium-sized	15	TRBJ2-3	CASSEGTISTDTQYF
TRBV5-1	-	14	TRBJ2-5	CASSTRGTQETQYF
TRBV6-5	medium-sized	16	TRBJ1-2	CASSYSPGQGGYGYTF
TRBV29-1	-	11	TRBJ2-1	CSVEAGQGAFF
TRBV7-8	medium-sized	14	TRBJ2-2	CASSLAMDTGELFF
TRBV6-6	medium-sized	13	TRBJ2-1	CASRLAADNEQFF
TRBV7-9	medium-sized	16	TRBJ2-6	CASSLGGTSGANVLTF
TRBV7-3	medium-sized	15	TRBJ2-2	CASSFMAGNTGELFF
TRBV29-1	-	12	TRBJ1-1	CSVAGDAREAFF
TRBV11-3	-	14	TRBJ2-3	CASSSRGGRDTQYF
TRBV29-1	medium-sized	13	TRBJ2-3	CSVDRKDTDTQYF
TRBV5-6	-	14	TRBJ2-7	CASSPGLAGYEQYF
TRBV7-9	medium-sized	11	TRBJ2-1	CAPRPAHEQFF
TRBV7-2	medium-sized	16	TRBJ2-1	CASSLAVLAPYNEQFF
TRBV15	-	13	TRBJ2-3	CATSRDREDTQYF
TRBV20-1	medium-sized	14	TRBJ1-1	CSAFRGRYKTEAFF
TRBV20-1	-	15	TRBJ2-1	CSARDLAGVLNEQFF
TRBV6-5	-	13	TRBJ2-1	CATRTSGGNEQFF
TRBV14	medium-sized	17	TRBJ2-6	CASSQDYWASGANVLTF
TRBV6-6	medium-sized	13	TRBJ2-7	CASTLGSSYEQYF
TRBV19	-	13	TRBJ1-1	CASSIYENTEAFF
TRBV15	medium-sized	13	TRBJ2-1	CATSKNAGYEQFF
TRBV19	-	15	TRBJ2-3	CASSIWIRQTDTQYF
TRBV9	-	16	TRBJ2-5	CASSAGLLIHQETQYF
TRBV20-1	-	15	TRBJ2-3	CSARDFRGDTDTQYF
TRBV14	medium-sized	14	TRBJ1-2	CASSQVGGIYGYTF
TRBV6-2/TRBV6-3	-	14	TRBJ2-1	CASSYPGTVNEQFF
TRBV7-2	-	15	TRBJ1-1	CASSLLGAWGTEAFF